Listed below are T cell receptor beta chains from one sample, sequenced in a study of blood T cell repertoires in COVID-19. Clones were sequenced by immunoSEQ multiplex PCR, and TCRdb holds only the in-frame ones, with some missing. In the table there are 1,500 to 2,500 clones, about 75% of which are singletons. Source material: peripheral blood. These receptors all come from a man in his 70s with active COVID-19. The conserved cysteine and the conserved F or W are not part of the CDR3 here. The D gene is left open where the match is weak.

j_call,v_call,cdr3_length,d_call,cdr3_aa
TRBJ1-4,TRBV18,12,TRBD1,ASSDMGQTEKLF
TRBJ1-1,TRBV10-3,13,TRBD1,AISFPGQGATEAF
TRBJ2-2,TRBV6-5,12,-,AGQLVPNTGELF
TRBJ1-2,TRBV7-2,12,-,ASSLGDLARGYT
TRBJ1-6,TRBV19,15,TRBD1,ASSRTAGTGGAWALH
TRBJ2-5,TRBV9,13,-,ASSVGRGFQETQY
TRBJ1-1,TRBV27,12,-,ASTTAGVVTEAF
TRBJ1-2,TRBV4-2,11,TRBD1,ASSQDRVYGYT
TRBJ1-5,TRBV24-1,13,-,ATSEGVYSNQPQH
TRBJ2-7,TRBV2,10,-,ASSESPREQY
TRBJ1-2,TRBV24-1,11,TRBD1,ATKGQGYYGYT
TRBJ2-1,TRBV27,16,TRBD2,ASSLASGGGGGYNEQF
TRBJ2-7,TRBV2,10,TRBD1,ATTGTGDEQY
TRBJ2-1,TRBV24-1,13,-,ATSDQTGAYNEQF
TRBJ2-6,TRBV5-1,16,TRBD1,ASSLAGTGVSGANVLT
TRBJ2-5,TRBV29-1,14,-,SVVNRTSPTQETQY
TRBJ1-2,TRBV5-4,12,-,ASKPPRGLYGYT
TRBJ2-2,TRBV29-1,10,-,SVVPGTGELF
TRBJ2-5,TRBV3-1/TRBV3-2,15,TRBD2,ASSPAGGAGGRETQY
TRBJ2-5,TRBV19,12,TRBD2,ASNDGGVQETQY
TRBJ2-2,TRBV27,14,-,ASSPLSVTNTGELF
TRBJ2-5,TRBV5-1,12,-,ASSLAAGMKTQY
TRBJ2-1,TRBV7-3,12,-,ASSPPAVDNEQF
TRBJ1-1,TRBV5-4,15,-,ASSLRSGDGGHTEAF
TRBJ1-2,TRBV2,13,-,ASNGEGDTNYGYT
TRBJ1-1,TRBV19,10,TRBD1,ASSPIRGLAF
TRBJ1-5,TRBV4-1,13,-,ASSQDYRLAQPQH
TRBJ2-1,TRBV20-1,12,TRBD2,SAGGTSAYNEQF
TRBJ1-2,TRBV12-3/TRBV12-4,11,-,ASSLRRFYGYT
TRBJ1-3,TRBV19,14,-,ASSLQGIASGNTIY
TRBJ2-1,TRBV19,11,-,ASSSLAADEQF
TRBJ2-3,TRBV7-2,18,-,ASSLALVSYRAENENTQY
TRBJ2-1,TRBV20-1,15,TRBD2,SASQFRGRKAYNEQF
TRBJ2-7,TRBV7-2,12,-,ASSHRTSSYEQY
TRBJ1-2,TRBV27,10,-,ASSPVRGGYT
TRBJ1-4,TRBV4-2,14,TRBD1,ASSQAKGQADEKLF
TRBJ2-7,TRBV3-1/TRBV3-2,13,TRBD2,ASSLSGGRSYEQY
TRBJ2-1,TRBV6-5,13,TRBD1,ASSQGTGYYNEQF
TRBJ1-2,TRBV6-2/TRBV6-3,13,-,ASSQNRAVSEGYT
TRBJ1-1,TRBV6-5,10,-,ASSPRGSGAF
TRBJ1-2,TRBV27,13,-,ASSLRGVGGHGYT
TRBJ2-7,TRBV3-1/TRBV3-2,12,TRBD1,ASSRRQGEGEQY